This T cell receptor beta chain was observed in a study of cytomegalovirus exposure and HLA in healthy donors. Study information: Of all 400 or so donors who were genotyped, 80% to 85% belonged to the Caucasian-associated ancestry cluster.

60 Vbeta and 13 Jbeta primers were used in PCR. Libraries were prepared by immunoSEQ multiplex PCR; TCRdb keeps only in-frame clonotypes and omits some of them. The sample lists a few hundred thousand clones; about 74% were seen once. General study results and limits: Looking again later, the authors saw that most CMV-associated TCR beta chains seemed HLA-restricted. It was approximately 150 TCR beta chains that were listed as cytomegalovirus-associated. A later analysis found TCR association rates differed by HLA locus, highest for DRB1 and lowest for HLA-C.

Turning to this clone: Antigen unknown.

Germline V gene data show CDR1 as LNHDA and CDR2 as SQIVND (reference sequence). The germline V and J ends were trimmed by 9 bases and 4 bases, with 21 bases remaining between them. The CDR3 covers 16 residues. V and J are TRBV19 and TRBJ2-2; D perhaps matches TRBD2 (6 bases). The clonotype originates from a young woman in good health and CMV-seronegative. The sequenced sample consisted of PBMCs. The CDR3 spells CASASVGGMATGELFF. In nucleotides, the CDR3 is TGTGCCAGCGCCTCGGTTGGGGGGATGGCCACCGGGGAGCTGTTTTTT.